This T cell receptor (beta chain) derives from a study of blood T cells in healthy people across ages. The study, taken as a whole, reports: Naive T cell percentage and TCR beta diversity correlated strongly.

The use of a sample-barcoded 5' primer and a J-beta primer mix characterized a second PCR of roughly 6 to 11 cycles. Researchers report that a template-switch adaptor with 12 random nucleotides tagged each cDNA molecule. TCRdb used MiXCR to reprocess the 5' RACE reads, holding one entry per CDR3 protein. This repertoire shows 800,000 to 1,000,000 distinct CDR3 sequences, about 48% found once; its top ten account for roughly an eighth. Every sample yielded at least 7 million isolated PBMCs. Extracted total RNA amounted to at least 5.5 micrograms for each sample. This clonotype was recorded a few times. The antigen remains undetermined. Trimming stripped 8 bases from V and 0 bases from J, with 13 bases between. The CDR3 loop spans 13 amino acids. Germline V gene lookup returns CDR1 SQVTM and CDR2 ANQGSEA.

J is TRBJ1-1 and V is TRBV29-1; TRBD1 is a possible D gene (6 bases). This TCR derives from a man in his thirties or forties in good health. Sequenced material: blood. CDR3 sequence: CSSIGGLNTEAFF. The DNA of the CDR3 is TGCAGCTCCATAGGGGGACTGAACACTGAAGCTTTCTTT.